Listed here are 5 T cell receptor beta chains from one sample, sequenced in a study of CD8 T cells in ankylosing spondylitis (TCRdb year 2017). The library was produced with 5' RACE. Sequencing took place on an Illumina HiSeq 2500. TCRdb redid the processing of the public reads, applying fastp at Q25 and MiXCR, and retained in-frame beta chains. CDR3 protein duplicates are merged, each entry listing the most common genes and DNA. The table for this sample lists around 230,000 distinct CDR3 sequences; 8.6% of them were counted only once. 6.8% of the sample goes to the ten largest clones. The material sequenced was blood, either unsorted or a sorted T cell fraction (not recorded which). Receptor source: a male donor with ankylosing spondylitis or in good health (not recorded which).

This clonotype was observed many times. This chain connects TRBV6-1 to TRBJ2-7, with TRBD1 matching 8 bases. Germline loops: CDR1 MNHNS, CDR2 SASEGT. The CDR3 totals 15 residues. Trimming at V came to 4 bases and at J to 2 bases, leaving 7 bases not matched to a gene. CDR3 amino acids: CASSGPGTGPYEQYF. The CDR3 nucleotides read TGTGCCAGCAGTGGTCCCGGGACAGGCCCCTACGAGCAGTACTTC.

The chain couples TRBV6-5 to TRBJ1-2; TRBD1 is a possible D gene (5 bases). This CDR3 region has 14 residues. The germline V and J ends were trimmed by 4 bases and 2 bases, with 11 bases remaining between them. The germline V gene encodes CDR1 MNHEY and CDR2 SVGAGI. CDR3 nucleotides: TGTGCCAGCAGTTCCTTCGGACAAAACTATGGCTACACCTTC. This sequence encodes CASSSFGQNYGYTF.

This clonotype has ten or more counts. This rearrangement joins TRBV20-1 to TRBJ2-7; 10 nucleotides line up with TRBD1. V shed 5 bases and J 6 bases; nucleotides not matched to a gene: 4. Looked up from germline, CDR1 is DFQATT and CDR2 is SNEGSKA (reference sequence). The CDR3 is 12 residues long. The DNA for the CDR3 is TGCAGTGCTTCAGACAGGGGGCGCGAGCAGTACTTC. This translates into CSASDRGREQYF.

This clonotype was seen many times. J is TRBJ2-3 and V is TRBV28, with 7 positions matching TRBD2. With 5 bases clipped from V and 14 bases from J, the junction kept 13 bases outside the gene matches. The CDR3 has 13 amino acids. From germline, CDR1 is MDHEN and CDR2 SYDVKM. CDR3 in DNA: TGTGCCAGCAGTCCTCAGTTCCGCGGGAGTTTGTATTTT. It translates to CASSPQFRGSLYF.

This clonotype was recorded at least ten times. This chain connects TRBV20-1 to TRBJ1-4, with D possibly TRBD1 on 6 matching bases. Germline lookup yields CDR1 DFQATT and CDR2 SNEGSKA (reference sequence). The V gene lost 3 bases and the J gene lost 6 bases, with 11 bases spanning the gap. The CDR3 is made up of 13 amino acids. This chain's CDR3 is CSARVGADEKLFF. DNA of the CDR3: TGCAGTGCTAGGGTGGGGGCAGATGAAAAACTGTTTTTT.